Shown below are 17 T cell receptor beta chains from a single sample sequenced in a study of blood T cell repertoires in COVID-19 (dated by TCRdb to between 2020 and 2021). Receptors were amplified or captured by the immunoSEQ multiplex PCR assay. Drawn from immuneACCESS, this table holds only the in-frame rearrangements with V and J called that TCRdb kept. Clones are partly lost; checked studies trace under half to an unresolved V gene and leave the rest unexplained. Across this sample there are 150,000 to 200,000 clones, with approximately 80% seen only once. The top ten hold approximately 11% of the sample. Input material: PBMCs or T cells enriched from blood (not recorded which). All receptors derive from a man over 45 who had recovered from COVID-19.

The rearrangement joins TRBV30 to TRBJ1-5; D uncertain. Between the trimmed V and J ends, which lost 3 bases and 6 bases, there was a span of 15 bases. The germline V gene has CDR1 GTSNPN and CDR2 SVGIG (reference sequence). The CDR3 is 14 residues long. Written as DNA, the CDR3 is TGTGCCTGGAGCCCCGGGGTAATTCGTCAGCCCCAGCATTTT. Translation: CAWSPGVIRQPQHF.

This clone appeared many times. The chain links TRBV28 to TRBJ1-5; D gene unclear. The CDR3 contains 13 residues. The germline V and J ends were trimmed by 3 bases and 5 bases, with 8 bases remaining between them. The V gene's germline CDR1 is MDHEN and CDR2 SYDVKM. CDR3 bases: TGTGCCAGCAGTTTCCCTCCAGATCAGCCCCAGCATTTT. Residues: CASSFPPDQPQHF.

This rearrangement joins TRBV14 to TRBJ2-6; D is ambiguous. The V gene's germline CDR1 is SGHDN and CDR2 FVKESK. The CDR3 length is 19 residues. Trimming shortened V by 1 base and J by 0 bases, and 16 bases separated the two germline ends. The CDR3 DNA reads TGTGCCAGCAGCCAAGCCTTTAACTTCGGAGCCTCTGGGGCCAACGTCCTGACTTTC. Residues: CASSQAFNFGASGANVLTF.

J is TRBJ1-2 and V is TRBV29-1, with 8 nucleotides matching TRBD1. CDR1 SQVTM and CDR2 ANQGSEA come from the germline V gene. CDR3 length: 14 residues. Trimming took 3 bases from V and 2 from J; bases not matched to a gene: 5. The CDR3 region has the DNA TGCAGCGTTGATGGGGCAGGGGGCAACTATGGCTACACCTTC. Translating gives CSVDGAGGNYGYTF.

The chain carries TRBV7-9 and TRBJ2-3, with D possibly being TRBD2 (6 bases). Germline V gene lookup returns CDR1 SEHNR and CDR2 FQNEAQ (reference sequence). Trimming removed 4 bases at V and 2 bases at J, with 13 bases between. The CDR3 covers 15 residues. The CDR3, as DNA: TGTGCCAGCAGCTCCCGGGACTCATCCACAGATACGCAGTATTTT. This encodes CASSSRDSSTDTQYF.

J is TRBJ1-2 and V is TRBV28, with a tentative D call TRBD1 (6 bases). Germline V lookup: CDR1 MDHEN, CDR2 SYDVKM. The CDR3 totals 16 residues. V dropped 5 bases and J dropped 0 bases, with 16 bases sitting between them. In DNA form, the CDR3 reads TGTGCCAGCAGTCAGTACACAGGGCGAACTAACTATGGCTACACCTTC. Encoded protein: CASSQYTGRTNYGYTF.

The V call is TRBV29-1, the J call TRBJ1-1; D gene uncertain. This CDR3 comprises 11 residues. From germline, CDR1 is SQVTM and CDR2 ANQGSEA. With 4 bases removed from V and 0 bases from J, the gap between germline ends came to 3 bases. The CDR3 here is CSVAVNTEAFF. The CDR3 nucleotides read TGCAGCGTTGCGGTGAACACTGAAGCTTTCTTT. The whole variable domain, filled in from reference TRBV29-1 and TRBJ1-1, reads SAVISQKPSRDICQRGTSLTIQCQVDSQVTMMFWYRQQPGQSLTLIATANQGSEATYESGFVIDKFPISRPNLTFSTLTVSNMSPEDSSIYLCSVAVNTEAFFGQGTRLTVV.

V and J are TRBV27 and TRBJ1-1, with 10 positions matching TRBD1. The V gene's germline CDR1 is MNHEY and CDR2 SMNVEV (reference sequence). The length of the CDR3 is 13 residues. V dropped 10 bases and J dropped 1; count of bases not matched to a gene: 3. The CDR3 spells CATRQGANTEAFF. For the CDR3, the DNA is TGTGCCACCAGACAGGGGGCGAACACTGAAGCTTTCTTT.

CDR3 sequence (DNA): TGTGCCAGCAGTGAAGCCCTGGGGAGCTACAATCAGCCCCAGCATTTT. The encoded protein is CASSEALGSYNQPQHF. This chain joins TRBV6-1 and TRBJ1-5; D remains unclear. The CDR3 sequence is 16 residues long. Trimming cost V 0 bases and J 3 bases, with 12 bases left between them. Per germline, CDR1 MNHNS and CDR2 SASEGT.

The chain recombines TRBV12-3 or TRBV12-4 with TRBJ2-7, with TRBD2 as a possible D gene (6 bases). This CDR3 comprises 12 residues. The germline V and J ends were trimmed by 3 bases and 12 bases, with 15 bases remaining between them. CDR3 nucleotides: TGTGCCAGCAGTTTTAGGGGACTGGGGCCGTACTTC. This codes for CASSFRGLGPYF.

V usage is TRBV5-8 and J usage is TRBJ2-3, with 7 bases that match TRBD2. This CDR3 is 15 amino acids long. V shed 4 bases and J 3 bases; nucleotides not matched to a gene: 8. Germline loops: CDR1 SGHTS, CDR2 YDEGEE. The CDR3 region has the DNA TGTGCCAGCAGCATGGGGGGGACTGCGACAGATACGCAGTATTTT. Protein product: CASSMGGTATDTQYF.

The genes are TRBV28 and TRBJ1-1; the match to TRBD1 covers 7 bases. The ends lost 5 bases at V and 1 base at J; junction bases unmatched: 10. The CDR3 spans 16 residues. Germline assignment: CDR1 MDHEN and CDR2 SYDVKM. For the CDR3, the DNA is TGTGCCAGCAGTGTCACAGGGGCCTTCGGGAACACTGAAGCTTTCTTT. Translating it yields CASSVTGAFGNTEAFF.

To note about this clone: This CDR3 is missing its conserved last phenylalanine or tryptophan, likely due to a read error. The limits of the CDR3 on the DNA are not certain, so only TCRdb's listed CDR3 is given. The chain combines TRBV6-1 with TRBJ2-7; the D call in the table, TRBD1, was not verified against the DNA. The germline V gene encodes CDR1 MNHNS and CDR2 SASEGT. The CDR3 region is 15 residues in length, termini included. CDR3 region: CASSEDLWEDRGLLG.

J is TRBJ1-5 and V is TRBV2; D gene uncertain. V was clipped by 7 bases and J by 1 base, with 11 bases between them. Per germline, CDR1 SNHLY and CDR2 FYNNEI. CDR3 size: 14 residues. CDR3 bases: TGTGCCAGCATTGGACGGGGAAGCAATCAGCCCCAGCATTTT. It translates to CASIGRGSNQPQHF.

The V gene is TRBV5-4, the J gene TRBJ2-7, with 9 bases matching TRBD1. In germline, CDR1 is SGHNT, CDR2 YYREEE (reference sequence). The junction had 1 base not matched to a gene; V was cut back by 3 bases and J by 3 bases. The CDR3 contains 13 residues. The CDR3 reads CASSSGQGYEQYF. In nucleotides, the CDR3 is TGTGCCAGCAGCTCGGGACAGGGCTACGAGCAGTACTTC.

DNA of the CDR3: TGTGCCACCAGTGATTTCGGTAGCGGGAGTAACGAGCAGTACTTC. Protein product: CATSDFGSGSNEQYF. The chain has TRBV24-1 and TRBJ2-7, with 9 positions matching TRBD2. This CDR3 spans 15 amino acids. Germline CDR1 reads KGHDR; CDR2 reads SFDVKD. V was clipped by 1 base and J by 5 bases; unmatched bases: 5.

The chain has TRBV6-1 and TRBJ2-2, with D possibly matching TRBD1 (5 bases). Germline loops: CDR1 MNHNS, CDR2 SASEGT. This CDR3 is 16 amino acids long. The ends were cut back, 4 bases at V and 0 bases at J, with 12 bases in the middle. CDR3 sequence reads: CASSARASANTGELFF. In DNA form, the CDR3 reads TGTGCCAGCAGTGCCAGGGCTTCGGCGAACACCGGGGAGCTGTTTTTT.